Sequencing of this TCR beta chain was carried out in a study of immune evolution from preneoplasia to lung adenocarcinoma. Sequenced by immunoSEQ multiplex PCR; TCRdb stores in-frame clones only, minus some. The sample carries about 8,000 clones, roughly 82% recorded once. The sample comprised FFPE minimally invasive lung adenocarcinoma tissue. The sequence derives from a person between 65 and 80 years old with lung adenocarcinoma.

CDR3 region: CASSVGLAGATDTQYF. The CDR3 region has the DNA TGTGCCAGCAGTGTCGGACTAGCGGGGGCCACAGATACGCAGTATTTT. V gene TRBV2 combines with J gene TRBJ2-3; 13 nucleotides line up with TRBD2. Germline trimming cut 4 bases from V and 2 bases from J; bases unmatched to any gene: 3. The CDR3 totals 16 residues. CDR1 and CDR2 from the germline V gene are SNHLY and FYNNEI.